The 32 T cell receptor beta chains below all came from one sample that was sequenced in a study of T and B cells in COVID-19 patients. TRB rearrangements were amplified by multiplex PCR with BIOMED2 TRB-A/B primers. MiXCR, run by TCRdb on the multiplex PCR reads, gives a single entry per CDR3 protein. Of around 6,600 distinct CDR3 sequences in the sample, over 25% were seen once. From blood, roughly 250-500 ng of genomic DNA served as TRB template. The source material was blood. Receptor source: a human donor who had recovered from COVID-19.

This clonotype was found a few times. This rearrangement joins TRBV27 to TRBJ2-1, with 9 bases aligning to TRBD1. This CDR3 comprises 15 residues. After removal of 2 bases from V and 2 bases from J, the junction contained 1 base not matched to a gene. The V gene's germline CDR1 is MNHEY and CDR2 SMNVEV (reference sequence). The CDR3 region is CASSLHRGPYNEQFF. As DNA, the CDR3 is TGTGCCAGCAGTTTACACAGGGGGCCCTACAATGAGCAGTTCTTC.

A remark on this clonotype: One end of the junction is discordant with germline, which a read error may explain. This rearrangement joins TRBV7-6 to TRBJ2-2; D may correspond to TRBD1 or TRBD2 (5 bases each). Per germline, CDR1 SGHVS and CDR2 FNYEAQ. This CDR3 is built from 16 residues. In DNA form, the CDR3 reads TGTGCCAGCAGCTTAGTGAATATGGCGGACACCGGGGAGTTGTTTTTT. Protein product: CASSLVNMADTGELFF.

The gene calls are TRBV27 and TRBJ1-2; possible D gene TRBD1, 6 bases. The V end lost 4 bases, the J end lost 3 bases, and 12 bases lay between the germline ends. Germline V gene lookup returns CDR1 MNHEY and CDR2 SMNVEV (reference sequence). There are 14 residues in the CDR3. CDR3 DNA: TGTGCCAGCAGTTGGGGGGCGCAGGACTATGGCTACACCTTC. It codes for CASSWGAQDYGYTF.

The chain has TRBV20-1 and TRBJ2-3, with TRBD2 identical over 10 bases. The germline V gene has CDR1 DFQATT and CDR2 SNEGSKA (reference sequence). This CDR3 is built from 18 residues. The ends lost 1 base at V and 0 bases at J; junction bases unmatched: 10. The CDR3 bases are TGCAGTGCTAGAGTTGGGACTAGCGTTACGCGTAGCACAGATACGCAGTATTTT. It codes for CSARVGTSVTRSTDTQYF.

A few counts support this clonotype. This rearrangement joins TRBV12-3 or TRBV12-4 to TRBJ2-3; the D call may be TRBD1 or TRBD2 (5 bases each). CDR3 size: 14 residues. V was pared by 0 bases and J by 3 bases, with 7 bases between. CDR3 nucleotide sequence: TGTGCCAGCAGTTTAGCGGGGGAGACAGATACGCAGTATTTT. This codes for CASSLAGETDTQYF.

This chain connects TRBV7-9 to TRBJ2-7; TRBD2 is a possible D gene (7 bases). Per the germline V gene, CDR1 is SEHNR and CDR2 is FQNEAQ (reference sequence). This CDR3 has 15 amino acids. Trimming shortened V by 4 bases and J by 3 bases, and 16 bases separated the two germline ends. CDR3 in amino acids: CASSSGGPGGYEQYF. DNA for the CDR3: TGTGCCAGCAGCTCCGGGGGGCCTGGGGGCTACGAGCAGTACTTC.

This rearrangement joins TRBV6-4 to TRBJ2-2; D possibly corresponds to TRBD1 (6 bases). This CDR3 contains 15 residues. Trimming removed 5 bases at V and 4 bases at J, with 14 bases between. Looked up from germline, CDR1 is MRHNA and CDR2 is SNTAGT. The chain's CDR3 is CASSYGQRSTGELFF. Written as DNA, the CDR3 is TGTGCCAGCAGTTATGGACAGAGAAGCACCGGGGAGCTGTTTTTT.

This chain joins TRBV6-5 and TRBJ1-4; TRBD1 is a possible D gene (5 bases). The CDR3 is made up of 17 amino acids. Deletions cut 4 bases from V and 7 bases from J, with 22 bases between. Germline V lookup: CDR1 MNHEY, CDR2 SVGAGI. This chain's CDR3 is CASSSPGAGWRGEKLFF. CDR3 coding DNA: TGTGCCAGCAGTTCCCCCGGGGCGGGTTGGAGAGGTGAAAAACTGTTTTTT.

In its sample, this clonotype was seen a few times. The rearrangement uses TRBV27 and TRBJ2-2, with TRBD1 matching 7 bases. This CDR3 comprises 13 residues. Germline loops: CDR1 MNHEY, CDR2 SMNVEV (reference sequence). The V segment lost 6 bases and the J segment 6 bases; nucleotides outside the gene matches: 4. The CDR3 DNA reads as TGTGCCAGCAGGATTCAGGGGGCCGGGGAGCTGTTTTTT. Amino acid sequence: CASRIQGAGELFF.

The sample holds one count of this clonotype. The rearrangement uses TRBV7-2 and TRBJ1-6; the D is unclear. The CDR3 covers 11 residues. The germline gives CDR1 SGHTA, CDR2 FQGNSA. V lost 5 bases to trimming and J lost 8 bases, with 4 bases between them. In DNA, the CDR3 is TGTGCCAGCAGCCTTGATTCACCCCTCCACTTT. It translates to CASSLDSPLHF.

The V gene is TRBV5-1, the J gene TRBJ2-2; TRBD2 aligns across 14 bases. Trimming cost V 4 bases and J 2 bases; bases outside gene matches: 7. Germline lookup yields CDR1 SGHRS and CDR2 YFSETQ. The CDR3 extends over 18 amino acids. This chain's CDR3 is CASSVTGTSGGNTGELFF. As DNA, the CDR3 is TGCGCCAGCAGCGTCACCGGGACTAGCGGGGGTAACACCGGGGAGCTGTTTTTT.

This clonotype ranks as medium-sized. The chain uses TRBV19 and TRBJ2-5; either TRBD1 or TRBD2 may fit D (6 bases each). V was shortened by 10 bases and J by 0 bases, with 24 bases between the two germline ends. Germline V gene lookup returns CDR1 LNHDA and CDR2 SQIVND (reference sequence). This CDR3 has 17 amino acids. CDR3 protein: CATLQYRRDTNQETQYF. CDR3 DNA sequence: TGTGCCACCCTTCAATACCGGCGGGACACCAACCAAGAGACCCAGTACTTC.

The chain has TRBV5-6 and TRBJ2-1, with D possibly being TRBD2 (7 bases). CDR3 length: 15 amino acids. The V end lost 2 bases, the J end lost 7 bases, and 16 bases lay between the germline ends. In germline, CDR1 is SGHDT, CDR2 YYEEEE. CDR3 protein: CASSLLGGGRNEQFF. The CDR3 nucleotides read TGTGCCAGCAGCTTATTGGGGGGGGGCCGGAATGAGCAGTTCTTC. Full variable domain (remainder filled in from reference TRBV5-6 and TRBJ2-1): DAGVTQSPTHLIKTRGQQVTLRCSPKSGHDTVSWYQQALGQGPQFIFQYYEEEERQRGNFPDRFSGHQFPNYSSELNVNALLLGDSALYLCASSLLGGGRNEQFFGPGTRLTVL.

This clonotype was seen just once. This sequence joins TRBV20-1 and TRBJ1-6; D is unclear. From germline, CDR1 is DFQATT and CDR2 SNEGSKA (reference sequence). The CDR3 has 14 residues. Between the trimmed V and J ends, which lost 2 bases and 7 bases, there was a span of 12 bases. The CDR3 reads CSARKGISNSPLHF. CDR3 coding DNA: TGCAGTGCTAGAAAGGGTATCTCGAATTCACCCCTCCACTTT.

Judged by abundance, this clonotype is medium-sized. The chain employs TRBV27 and TRBJ2-1; D uncertain. CDR3 length equals 13 residues. Germline lookup yields CDR1 MNHEY and CDR2 SMNVEV (reference sequence). V lost 3 bases and J 4 bases, leaving 7 bases between the germline ends. CDR3 coding DNA: TGTGCCAGCAGTTTCCGTAGTTACAATGAGCAGTTCTTC. This translates into CASSFRSYNEQFF.

This clonotype turned up a few times. The rearrangement uses TRBV6-4 and TRBJ2-3, with a possible D match to TRBD1 (6 bases). This CDR3 has 14 residues. Between the trimmed V and J ends, which lost 7 bases and 0 bases, there was a span of 11 bases. Germline CDR1 MRHNA, CDR2 SNTAGT. Here the CDR3 DNA reads TGTGCCAGCAAGGGACACTTAAGCACAGATACGCAGTATTTT. It codes for CASKGHLSTDTQYF.

This clonotype is medium-sized in the sample. The chain has TRBV6-5 and TRBJ2-2; D is possibly TRBD1 (6 bases). V was shortened by 5 bases and J by 4 bases, with 11 bases between the two germline ends. The CDR3 covers 14 residues. The germline CDR1 and CDR2 sequences are MNHEY and SVGAGI. The chain's CDR3 is CASSPQGSTGELFF. CDR3 bases: TGTGCCAGCAGTCCCCAGGGGTCCACCGGGGAGCTGTTTTTT.

This clonotype is medium-sized within its sample. This rearrangement joins TRBV29-1 to TRBJ2-3, with a tentative D call TRBD2 (5 bases). Germline loops: CDR1 SQVTM, CDR2 ANQGSEA. V was cut by 4 bases and J by 0 bases, with 11 bases left in between. CDR3 length equals 14 residues. The DNA of the CDR3 is TGCAGCGTTGCTTCTAGCCGGAGCACAGATACGCAGTATTTT. Protein sequence: CSVASSRSTDTQYF.

As concerns this clonotype: A single base separates this from a much larger clone, so it may be a read error. In nucleotides, the CDR3 is TGTGTCAGCAGCGAAGGGGCCCGTGCAGGCATGGACTCTTGGGACCTGACTTTC. Protein product: CVSSEGARAGMDSWDLTF. The rearrangement joins TRBV5-5 to TRBJ2-6; tentatively, D is TRBD1 or TRBD2 (5 bases each). This CDR3 contains 18 residues. CDR1 is SGHKS, CDR2 YYEKEE, per germline (reference sequence).

This clonotype has more than one count but fewer than ten. The chain links TRBV13 to TRBJ2-5, with TRBD1 matching 8 bases. Trimming at V came to 2 bases and at J to 5 bases, leaving 10 bases not matched to a gene. The CDR3 spans 16 residues. Germline CDR1 is PRHDT and CDR2 is FYEKMQ (reference sequence). CDR3 bases: TGTGCCAGCAGCTTAAAGACAGGGGTCCAGCGGGAGACCCAGTACTTC. It encodes CASSLKTGVQRETQYF.

This chain joins TRBV15 and TRBJ2-5; weak D call: TRBD1 (6 bases). Between the trimmed V and J ends, which lost 1 base and 3 bases, there was a span of 12 bases. The CDR3 contains 15 residues. Germline CDR1 LNHNV, CDR2 YYDKDF (reference sequence). The CDR3 sequence: CATSRGVGQEETQYF. Written as DNA, the CDR3 is TGTGCCACCAGCAGAGGAGTGGGACAAGAAGAGACCCAGTACTTC.

This clonotype is a singleton in its sample. This rearrangement joins TRBV29-1 to TRBJ2-3, with 10 positions matching TRBD2. CDR1 is SQVTM and CDR2 is ANQGSEA in the germline V gene. This CDR3 spans 15 amino acids. CDR3 nucleotide sequence: TGCAGTGCTAGAGGGAGCGGGGGGGCGGCAGATACGCAGTATTTT. It yields the protein CSARGSGGAADTQYF.

This clonotype has a handful of counts. V usage is TRBV19 and J usage is TRBJ1-5; D is undetermined. V was trimmed by 4 bases and J by 0 bases, leaving 13 bases between them. Germline assignment: CDR1 LNHDA and CDR2 SQIVND (reference sequence). The length of the CDR3 is 16 residues. The CDR3 nucleotides are TGTGCCAGTAGTAACAACCGGCCCTATAGCAATCAGCCCCAGCATTTT. The encoded protein is CASSNNRPYSNQPQHF.

This clonotype was detected a few times. The chain is built from TRBV12-3 or TRBV12-4 and TRBJ2-3, with D perhaps TRBD1 (6 bases). This CDR3 has 12 amino acids. V gave up 6 bases and J gave up 11 bases, with 15 bases separating them. The CDR3 reads CASRKQGPGQYF. As DNA, the CDR3 is TGTGCCAGCAGAAAACAGGGTCCCGGGCAGTATTTT.

The table lists this clonotype with a few counts. The chain joins TRBV27 to TRBJ2-7; tentatively, D is TRBD1 or TRBD2 (5 bases each). CDR3 length equals 14 residues. V was clipped by 3 bases and J by 4 bases, with 13 bases between them. Per germline, CDR1 MNHEY and CDR2 SMNVEV (reference sequence). The CDR3 bases are TGTGCCAGCAGTTTGCGCCGGGACGGATACGAGCAGTACGTC. Its translation: CASSLRRDGYEQYV.

Only a few counts were recorded for this clonotype. The chain recombines TRBV5-6 with TRBJ2-3, with D possibly being TRBD2 (6 bases). Germline assignment: CDR1 SGHDT and CDR2 YYEEEE. This CDR3 contains 15 residues. V lost 2 bases to trimming and J lost 0 bases, with 10 bases between them. CDR3 loop: CASSFSGPSTDTQYF. CDR3 coding DNA: TGTGCCAGCAGCTTTAGCGGCCCTAGCACAGATACGCAGTATTTT.

The chain joins TRBV19 to TRBJ1-3; 8 positions agree with TRBD1. This CDR3 is built from 18 residues. The ends lost 6 bases at V and 0 bases at J; junction bases unmatched: 13. Germline assignment: CDR1 LNHDA and CDR2 SQIVND (reference sequence). The CDR3, as DNA: TGTGCCAGTAGCCCGGGGACAGGACTACTTGTCTCTGGAAACACCATATATTTT. Amino acids: CASSPGTGLLVSGNTIYF.

CDR3 sequence reads: CASSPGGSQETQYF. The CDR3 bases are TGTGCCAGCAGCCCCGGGGGGTCACAAGAGACCCAGTACTTC. The chain recombines TRBV5-4 with TRBJ2-5; TRBD2 agrees at 7 bases. With 4 bases clipped from V and 2 bases from J, the junction kept 5 bases outside the gene matches. The CDR3 has 14 amino acids. Germline V lookup: CDR1 SGHNT, CDR2 YYREEE (reference sequence). Together with reference TRBV5-4 and TRBJ2-5, the CDR3 gives the full variable domain: ETGVTQSPTHLIKTRGQQVTLRCSSQSGHNTVSWYQQALGQGPQFIFQYYREEENGRGNFPPRFSGLQFPNYSSELNVNALELDDSALYLCASSPGGSQETQYFGPGTRLLVL.

The chain uses TRBV5-4 and TRBJ1-1; 9 nucleotides align to TRBD1. The V gene's germline CDR1 is SGHNT and CDR2 YYREEE (reference sequence). The CDR3 covers 16 residues. The J segment lost 3 bases and the V segment lost 4 bases, leaving 10 bases of the junction unmatched. The CDR3 sequence is CASSNKQGAADTEAFF. The CDR3 nucleotides read TGTGCCAGCAGCAACAAACAGGGGGCGGCGGACACTGAAGCTTTCTTT.

This clonotype is medium-sized (0.01 to 0.1%) by share. The chain employs TRBV19 and TRBJ2-1, with D possibly TRBD2 on 6 matching bases. Trimming left V 3 bases short and J 8 bases short, with 17 bases between. Germline V CDR1 and CDR2: LNHDA, SQIVND (reference sequence). The CDR3 covers 15 residues. CDR3 sequence: CASSIRWGVGYEQFF. In DNA, the CDR3 is TGTGCCAGTAGTATTAGATGGGGGGTCGGCTATGAGCAGTTCTTC.

The gene calls are TRBV28 and TRBJ2-5; D not certain. CDR1 is MDHEN, CDR2 SYDVKM, per germline. The CDR3 sequence is 12 residues long. The V and J ends lost 5 bases and 5 bases respectively, with 9 bases between them. DNA of the CDR3: TGTGCCAGCAGTCTTACCGATGAGACCCAGTACTTC. This translates into CASSLTDETQYF.

This clonotype rates as large. This rearrangement joins TRBV29-1 to TRBJ2-7, with D maybe TRBD1 (5 bases). The CDR3 is made up of 12 amino acids. The germline V and J ends were trimmed by 5 bases and 6 bases, with 14 bases remaining between them. The V gene's germline CDR1 is SQVTM and CDR2 ANQGSEA. The CDR3 DNA reads as TGCAGCGTTCTGTCAGGGCGGCGCGAGCAGTACTTC. Encoded protein: CSVLSGRREQYF.